This T cell receptor (beta chain) originates from a study of CD8 T cells in ankylosing spondylitis. A word on this clonotype: Antigen specificity is unknown.

Study-level results: Disease-linked clones had a CD8+ phenotype and relatively low frequency in peripheral blood. Characteristic, it appeared, of ankylosing spondylitis blood was a TCR beta motif of about eight highly homologous variants.

TCRdb re-called the 5' RACE reads with MiXCR, one entry per CDR3 protein. The sample includes 200,000 to 300,000 distinct CDR3 sequences, 9.5% to 12% seen only once; the top ten take less than 7%. CDR1 and CDR2 (germline): SGHAT, FQDESV (reference sequence). The CDR3 is 16 amino acids. J was trimmed by 4 bases and V by 5 bases; bases with no gene match: 4. This sequence joins TRBV11-1 and TRBJ2-2; 13 bases fit TRBD2. The source of this sequence is a male donor with ankylosing spondylitis or in good health (not recorded which). Sequencing was done on a sample of blood, either unsorted or a sorted T cell fraction (not recorded which). The CDR3 loop reads CASSATSGRTTGELFF. The CDR3 DNA sequence: TGTGCCAGCAGCGCGACTAGCGGGAGGACCACCGGGGAGCTGTTTTTT.